The 5 T cell receptor beta chains presented below share a single source sample, sequenced in a study of CD8 T cells in ankylosing spondylitis. General study findings and limits: Characteristic of ankylosing spondylitis blood, it appeared, was a TCR beta motif comprising 7 to 9 highly homologous variants.

Which antigens these TCRs recognize remains unknown. TCRdb fed the 5' RACE reads into MiXCR, producing one record per CDR3 protein. The sample has under 850,000 distinct CDR3 sequences, under 20% seen once. The material sequenced was blood, either unsorted or a sorted T cell fraction (not recorded which). These receptors all come from a male donor with ankylosing spondylitis.

The chain carries TRBV20-1 and TRBJ1-5; 11 nucleotides line up with TRBD1. Germline CDR1 and CDR2: DFQATT and SNEGSKA (reference sequence). The CDR3 covers 14 residues. V lost 4 bases, J lost 7 bases, and 6 bases stayed unmatched. The CDR3 nucleotides are TGCAGTGCTACCCGGACAGGGGGCTGGCAGCCCCAGCATTTT. This encodes CSATRTGGWQPQHF.

The V and J genes are TRBV12-3 or TRBV12-4 and TRBJ2-3; TRBD2 aligns across 8 bases. The trim removed 6 bases at V and 2 bases at J, leaving 10 bases unmatched. CDR3 length: 16 residues. The CDR3 loop reads CASRPSVAGNTDTQYF. The CDR3 bases are TGTGCCAGCAGGCCTTCCGTAGCGGGAAACACAGATACGCAGTATTTT.

The chain uses TRBV24-1 and TRBJ2-5; 11 bases are shared with TRBD2. The V segment lost 4 bases and the J segment 5 bases; nucleotides outside the gene matches: 8. This CDR3 comprises 16 residues. The germline gives CDR1 KGHDR, CDR2 SFDVKD. The CDR3 coding sequence is TGTGCCACCAGTGACCCGACTAGCGGGGCAGGGGAGACCCAGTACTTC. It yields the protein CATSDPTSGAGETQYF.

A few counts support this clonotype. The chain joins TRBV15 to TRBJ1-1, with D maybe TRBD1 (6 bases). Per the germline V gene, CDR1 is LNHNV and CDR2 is YYDKDF (reference sequence). The CDR3 spans 13 residues. V shed 4 bases and J shed 4 bases, with 10 bases lying between them. CDR3 sequence (DNA): TGTGCCACCAGCAATCAGGGGTCCACTGAAGCTTTCTTT. Translation: CATSNQGSTEAFF.

For the CDR3, the DNA is TGCAGTGCTAGAGACCCGAACGACAATGAGCAGTTCTTC. It codes for CSARDPNDNEQFF. The V gene is TRBV20-1, the J gene TRBJ2-1; D call uncertain. Trimming shortened V by 0 bases and J by 5 bases, and 8 bases separated the two germline ends. Germline-derived CDR1 and CDR2 are DFQATT and SNEGSKA (reference sequence). This CDR3 region has 13 residues.